Sequencing of this TCR beta chain was carried out in a study of shared clonotypes between healthy human individuals. Turning to the study itself: In total, the donors were a couple of women and a few men aged 18 to 49.

Study-level results: Naive subsets usually exceeded memory subsets in estimated richness.

Here immunoSEQ multiplex PCR was the method, and the copy in TCRdb shows in-frame clones only, minus some. The repertoire holds around 940,000 clones, 76% seen once, with about 1.5% in the top ten. Recent acute infections and vaccinations were absent in the healthy HIV-negative adult donors. Germline CDR1 is SGHAT and CDR2 is FQNNGV. This CDR3 is built from 15 residues. V was cut by 1 base and J by 0 bases, with 4 bases left in between. Worth noting for this clone: Its antigen is not identified.

The receptor was derived from a young man in good health. The chain combines TRBV11-2 with TRBJ2-6; D is unresolved. Sequenced input: memory CD4+ T cells sorted from blood. Stated subset: CD45RA-negative fraction. This chain's CDR3 is CASSLGASGANVLTF. The CDR3 nucleotides are TGTGCCAGCAGCTTAGGAGCCTCTGGGGCCAACGTCCTGACTTTC.